The source of this TCR beta chain is a study of control samples from healthy donors and cancer patients. Repertoires were generated with immunoSEQ multiplex PCR, while TCRdb's copy carries only in-frame clones and drops some. This sample carries 100,000 to 150,000 clones, about 90% of them seen once, and the ten largest clones take approximately 2.9%. The CDR3 runs to 15 residues. CDR1 and CDR2 (germline): MNHEY, SVGAGI. J was trimmed by 7 bases and V by 0 bases; bases with no gene match: 5. The specimen was blood. The J gene is TRBJ1-4, the V gene TRBV6-5, with TRBD1 identical over 7 bases. The clonotype comes from a man aged 60-69 years in good health. The DNA of the CDR3 is TGTGCCAGCAGTTACTCAGGGGGCGCGAGTGAAAAACTGTTTTTT. Its protein product is CASSYSGGASEKLFF.